This paragraph reports one TCR beta chain. The antigen is not known. The source of the sample is a study of CD8 T cells in ankylosing spondylitis. Findings and caveats of the study: Made up of about eight highly homologous variants, a TCR beta motif appeared characteristic of ankylosing spondylitis blood.

V trimming: 4 bases; J trimming: 0 bases; junction bases outside the gene matches: 6. Germline V gives CDR1 SGHRS, CDR2 YFSETQ. The CDR3 loop spans 16 amino acids. Using its own MiXCR run on the 5' RACE reads, TCRdb lists one record per CDR3 protein. The sample carries about 480,000 distinct CDR3 sequences, roughly 18% recorded once. Sequenced sample: blood, either unsorted or a sorted T cell fraction (not recorded which). The sequence was collected from a male donor with ankylosing spondylitis. The rearrangement uses TRBV5-1 and TRBJ2-2; 7 nucleotides match TRBD1. CDR3 loop: CASSTTTGTNTGELFF. The CDR3 bases are TGCGCCAGCAGCACCACGACAGGGACGAACACCGGGGAGCTGTTTTTT.